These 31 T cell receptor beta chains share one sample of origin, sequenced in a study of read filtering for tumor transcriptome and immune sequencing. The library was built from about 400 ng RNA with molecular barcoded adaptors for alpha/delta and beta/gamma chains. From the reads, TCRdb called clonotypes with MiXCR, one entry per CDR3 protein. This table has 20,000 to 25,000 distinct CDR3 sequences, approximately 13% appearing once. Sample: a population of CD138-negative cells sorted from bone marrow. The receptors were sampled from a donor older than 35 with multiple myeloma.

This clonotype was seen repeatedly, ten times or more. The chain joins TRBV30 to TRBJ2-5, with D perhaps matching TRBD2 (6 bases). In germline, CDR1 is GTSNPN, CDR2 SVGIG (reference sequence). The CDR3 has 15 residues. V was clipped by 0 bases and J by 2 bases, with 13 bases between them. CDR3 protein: CAWSVGAGQQETQYF. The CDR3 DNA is TGTGCCTGGAGTGTGGGAGCGGGCCAACAAGAGACCCAGTACTTC.

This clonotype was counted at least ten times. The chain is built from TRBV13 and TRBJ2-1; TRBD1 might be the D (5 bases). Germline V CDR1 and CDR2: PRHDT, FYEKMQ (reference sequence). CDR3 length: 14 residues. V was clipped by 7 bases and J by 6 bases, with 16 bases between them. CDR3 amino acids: CASTLQERVNEQFF. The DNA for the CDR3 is TGTGCCAGCACCCTACAGGAACGGGTCAATGAGCAGTTCTTC.

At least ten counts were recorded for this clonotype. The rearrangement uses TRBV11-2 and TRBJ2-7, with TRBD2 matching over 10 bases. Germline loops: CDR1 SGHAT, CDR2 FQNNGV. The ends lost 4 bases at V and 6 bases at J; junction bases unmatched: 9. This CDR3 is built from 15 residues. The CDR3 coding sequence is TGTGCCAGCAGCTCCGTGGGTCTAGCGGGAGCCGAGCAGTACTTC. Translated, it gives CASSSVGLAGAEQYF.

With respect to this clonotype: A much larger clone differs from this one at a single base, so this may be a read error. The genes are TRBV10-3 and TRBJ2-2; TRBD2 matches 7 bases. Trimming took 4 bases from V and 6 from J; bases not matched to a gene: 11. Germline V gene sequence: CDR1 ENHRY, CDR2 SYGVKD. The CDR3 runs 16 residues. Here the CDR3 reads CAISVRDGGRAGELFF. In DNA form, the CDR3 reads TGTGCCATCAGTGTCCGGGACGGGGGGAGAGCCGGGGAGCTGTTTTTT.

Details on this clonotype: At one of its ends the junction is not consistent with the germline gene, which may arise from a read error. The CDR3 region has the DNA TGTGCCAGCAGCCCTCGAAGTAGGGGGAGCTCCTACAGTGAGCAGTTCTTC. This codes for CASSPRSRGSSYSEQFF. J is TRBJ2-1 and V is TRBV4-2; D perhaps matches TRBD1 (6 bases). This CDR3 contains 17 residues. In germline, CDR1 is LGHNA, CDR2 YNFKEQ.

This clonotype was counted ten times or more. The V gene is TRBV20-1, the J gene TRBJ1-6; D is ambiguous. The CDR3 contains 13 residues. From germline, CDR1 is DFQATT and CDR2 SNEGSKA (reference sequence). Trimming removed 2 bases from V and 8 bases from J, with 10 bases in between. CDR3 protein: CSARPFSDSPLHF. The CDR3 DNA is TGCAGTGCTAGACCCTTCAGCGATTCACCCCTCCACTTT.

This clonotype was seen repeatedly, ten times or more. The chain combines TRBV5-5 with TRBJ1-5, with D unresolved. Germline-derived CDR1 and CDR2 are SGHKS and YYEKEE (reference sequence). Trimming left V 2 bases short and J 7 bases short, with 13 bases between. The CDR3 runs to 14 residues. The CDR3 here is CASSFGGLNQPQHF. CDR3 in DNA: TGTGCCAGCAGCTTTGGTGGGTTAAACCAGCCCCAGCATTTT.

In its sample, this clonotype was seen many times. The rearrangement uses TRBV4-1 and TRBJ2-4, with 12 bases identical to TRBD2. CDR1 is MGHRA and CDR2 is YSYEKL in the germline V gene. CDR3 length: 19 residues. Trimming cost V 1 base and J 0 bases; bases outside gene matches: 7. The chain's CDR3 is CASSQVTSGRTLAKNIQYF. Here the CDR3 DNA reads TGCGCCAGCAGCCAAGTTACTAGCGGGAGGACGCTAGCCAAAAACATTCAGTACTTC.

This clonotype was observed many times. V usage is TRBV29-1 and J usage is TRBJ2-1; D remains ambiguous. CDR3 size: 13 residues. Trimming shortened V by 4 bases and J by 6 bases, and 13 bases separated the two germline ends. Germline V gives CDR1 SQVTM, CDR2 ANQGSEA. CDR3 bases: TGCAGCGTTGCGGCCAAAATCGGCAATGAGCAGTTCTTC. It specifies CSVAAKIGNEQFF.

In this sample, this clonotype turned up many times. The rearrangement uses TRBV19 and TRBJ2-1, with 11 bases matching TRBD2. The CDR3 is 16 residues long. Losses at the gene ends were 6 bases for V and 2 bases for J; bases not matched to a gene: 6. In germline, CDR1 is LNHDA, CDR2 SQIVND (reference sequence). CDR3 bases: TGTGCCAGTAGCTCTAGCGGGAGGTCTCCCTACAATGAGCAGTTCTTC. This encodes CASSSSGRSPYNEQFF.

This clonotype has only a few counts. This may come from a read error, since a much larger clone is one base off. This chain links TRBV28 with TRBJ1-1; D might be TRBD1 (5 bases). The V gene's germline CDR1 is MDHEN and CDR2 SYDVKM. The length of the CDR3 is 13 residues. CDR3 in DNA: TGTGCCAGCTACCGACAGCCGAACACTGAAGCTTCCTTT. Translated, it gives CASYRQPNTEASF.

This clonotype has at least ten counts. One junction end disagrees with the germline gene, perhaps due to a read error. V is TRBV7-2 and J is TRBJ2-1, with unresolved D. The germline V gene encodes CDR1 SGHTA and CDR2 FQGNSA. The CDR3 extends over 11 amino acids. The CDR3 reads CASTLQDEQFF. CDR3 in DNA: TGTGCCAGCACCTTACAAGATGAGCAGTTCTTC.

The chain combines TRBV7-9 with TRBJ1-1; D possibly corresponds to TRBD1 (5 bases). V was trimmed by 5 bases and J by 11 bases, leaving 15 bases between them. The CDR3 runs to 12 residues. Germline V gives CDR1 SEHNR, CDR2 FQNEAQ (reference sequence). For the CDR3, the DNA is TGTGCCAGCAGCGCAGGGACCAGAGGGGCTTTCTTT. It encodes CASSAGTRGAFF.

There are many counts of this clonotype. The CDR3 region has the DNA TGTGCCAGCAGTTACTCGTTCACCGCGGATACGCAGTATTTT. This sequence encodes CASSYSFTADTQYF. The V call is TRBV6-5, the J call TRBJ2-3; unclear D gene. There are 14 residues in the CDR3. Trimming shortened V by 0 bases and J by 6 bases, and 10 bases separated the two germline ends. Germline CDR1 reads MNHEY; CDR2 reads SVGAGI.

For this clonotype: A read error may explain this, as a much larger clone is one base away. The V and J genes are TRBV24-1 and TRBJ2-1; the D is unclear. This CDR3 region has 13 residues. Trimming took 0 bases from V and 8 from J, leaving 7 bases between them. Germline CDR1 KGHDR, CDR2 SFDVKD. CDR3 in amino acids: CATSDLWVDEQFF. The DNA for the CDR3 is TGTGCCACCAGTGATTTGTGGGTGGATGAGCAGTTCTTC.

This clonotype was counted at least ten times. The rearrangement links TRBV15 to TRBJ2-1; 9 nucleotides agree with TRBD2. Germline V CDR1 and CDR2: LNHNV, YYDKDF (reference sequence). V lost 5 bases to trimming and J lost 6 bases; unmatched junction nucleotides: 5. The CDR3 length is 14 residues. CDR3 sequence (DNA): TGTGCCACCAGCGGGGGGACTAGCAGCAATGAGCAGTTCTTC. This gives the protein CATSGGTSSNEQFF.

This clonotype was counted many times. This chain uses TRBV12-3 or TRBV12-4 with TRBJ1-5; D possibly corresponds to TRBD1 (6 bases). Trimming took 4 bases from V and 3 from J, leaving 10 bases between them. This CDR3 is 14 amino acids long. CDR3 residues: CASSSRGDNQPQHF. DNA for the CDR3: TGTGCCAGCAGTTCAAGGGGGGACAATCAGCCCCAGCATTTT.

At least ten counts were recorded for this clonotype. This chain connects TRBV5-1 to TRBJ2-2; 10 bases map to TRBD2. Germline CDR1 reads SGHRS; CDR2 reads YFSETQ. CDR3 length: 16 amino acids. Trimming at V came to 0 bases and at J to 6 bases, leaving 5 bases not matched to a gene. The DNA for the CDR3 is TGCGCCAGCAGCTTGGCCGCTAGCGGGAGTTCCGGGGAGCTGTTTTTT. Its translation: CASSLAASGSSGELFF. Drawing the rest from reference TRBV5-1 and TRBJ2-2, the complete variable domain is KAGVTQTPRYLIKTRGQQVTLSCSPISGHRSVSWYQQTPGQGLQFLFEYFSETQRNKGNFPGRFSGRQFSNSRSEMNVSTLELGDSALYLCASSLAASGSSGELFFGEGSRLTVL.

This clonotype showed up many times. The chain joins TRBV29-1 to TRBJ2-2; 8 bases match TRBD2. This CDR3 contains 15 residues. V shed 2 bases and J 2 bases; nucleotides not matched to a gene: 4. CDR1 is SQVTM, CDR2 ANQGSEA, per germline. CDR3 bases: TGCAGCGTTGAAAGCGGGAGTTCTAACACCGGGGAGCTGTTTTTT. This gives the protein CSVESGSSNTGELFF.

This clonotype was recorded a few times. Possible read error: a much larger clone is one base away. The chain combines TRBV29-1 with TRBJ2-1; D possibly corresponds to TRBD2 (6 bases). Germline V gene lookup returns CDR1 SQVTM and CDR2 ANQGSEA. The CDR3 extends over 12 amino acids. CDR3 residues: CSVRDSSNGQFF. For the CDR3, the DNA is TGCAGCGTTCGGGACTCTTCAAATGGGCAGTTCTTC.

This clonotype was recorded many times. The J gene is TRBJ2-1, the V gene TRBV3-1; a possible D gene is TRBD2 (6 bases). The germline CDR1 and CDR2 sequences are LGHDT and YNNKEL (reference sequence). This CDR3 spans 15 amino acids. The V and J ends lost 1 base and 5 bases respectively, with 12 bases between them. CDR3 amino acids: CASSQAQIADNEQFF. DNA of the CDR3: TGTGCCAGCAGCCAAGCGCAGATAGCGGACAATGAGCAGTTCTTC.

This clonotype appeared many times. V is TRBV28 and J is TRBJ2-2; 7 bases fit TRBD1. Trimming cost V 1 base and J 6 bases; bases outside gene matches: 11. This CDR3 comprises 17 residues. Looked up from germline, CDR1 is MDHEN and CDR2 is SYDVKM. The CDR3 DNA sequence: TGTGCCAGCAGTTTATTGTCTGGGACAGTATTAGCCGGGGAGCTGTTTTTT. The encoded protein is CASSLLSGTVLAGELFF. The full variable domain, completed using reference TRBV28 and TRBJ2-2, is DVKVTQSSRYLVKRTGEKVFLECVQDMDHENMFWYRQDPGLGLRLIYFSYDVKMKEKGDIPEGYSVSREKKERFSLILESASTNQTSMYLCASSLLSGTVLAGELFFGEGSRLTVL.

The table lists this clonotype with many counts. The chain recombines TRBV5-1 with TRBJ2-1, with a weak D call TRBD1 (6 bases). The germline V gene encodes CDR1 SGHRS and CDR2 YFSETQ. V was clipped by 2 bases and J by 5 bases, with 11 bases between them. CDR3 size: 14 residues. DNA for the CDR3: TGCGCCAGCAGCTTAGGACAGACACACAATGAGCAGTTCTTC. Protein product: CASSLGQTHNEQFF.

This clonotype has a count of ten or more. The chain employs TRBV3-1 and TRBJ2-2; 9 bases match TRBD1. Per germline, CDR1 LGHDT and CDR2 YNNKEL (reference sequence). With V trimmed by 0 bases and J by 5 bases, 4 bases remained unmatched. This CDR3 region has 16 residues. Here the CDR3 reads CASSQEGTGRTGELFF. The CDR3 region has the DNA TGTGCCAGCAGCCAAGAGGGGACAGGGAGAACCGGGGAGCTGTTTTTT.

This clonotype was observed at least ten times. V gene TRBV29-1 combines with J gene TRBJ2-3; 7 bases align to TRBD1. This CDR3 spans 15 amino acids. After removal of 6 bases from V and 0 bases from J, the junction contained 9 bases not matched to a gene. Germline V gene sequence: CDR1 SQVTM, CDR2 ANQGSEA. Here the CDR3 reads CSVSGTESSTDTQYF. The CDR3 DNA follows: TGCAGCGTCTCCGGGACAGAGAGTAGCACAGATACGCAGTATTTT.

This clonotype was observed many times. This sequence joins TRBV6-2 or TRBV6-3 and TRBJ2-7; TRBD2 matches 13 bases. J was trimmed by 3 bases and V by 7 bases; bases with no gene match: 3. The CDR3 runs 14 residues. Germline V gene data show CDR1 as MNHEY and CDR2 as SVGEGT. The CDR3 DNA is TGTGCCAGCACTGGGACTAGCGGGATCTACGAGCAGTACTTC. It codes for CASTGTSGIYEQYF.

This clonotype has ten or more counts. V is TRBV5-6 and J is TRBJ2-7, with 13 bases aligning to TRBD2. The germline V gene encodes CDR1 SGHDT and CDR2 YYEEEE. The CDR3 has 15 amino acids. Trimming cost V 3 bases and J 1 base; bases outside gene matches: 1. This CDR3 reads CASSWTSGRSYEQYF. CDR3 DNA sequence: TGTGCCAGCAGCTGGACTAGCGGGAGATCCTACGAGCAGTACTTC.

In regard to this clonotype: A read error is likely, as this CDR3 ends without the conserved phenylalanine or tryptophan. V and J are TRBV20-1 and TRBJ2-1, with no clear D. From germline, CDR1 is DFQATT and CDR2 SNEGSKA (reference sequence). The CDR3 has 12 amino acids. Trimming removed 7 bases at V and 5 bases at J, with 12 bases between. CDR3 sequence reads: CSEETVNNEQFS. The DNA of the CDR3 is TGCAGTGAAGAGACTGTTAACAATGAGCAGTTCTCC.

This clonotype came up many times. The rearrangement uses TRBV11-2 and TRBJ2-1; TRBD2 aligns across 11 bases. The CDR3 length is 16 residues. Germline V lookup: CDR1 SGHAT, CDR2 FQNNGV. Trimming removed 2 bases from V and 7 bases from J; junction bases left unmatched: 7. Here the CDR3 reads CASSLRGSGRANEQFF. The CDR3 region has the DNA TGTGCCAGCAGCTTAAGGGGTAGCGGGAGGGCAAATGAGCAGTTCTTC. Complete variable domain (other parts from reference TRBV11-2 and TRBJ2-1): EAGVAQSPRYKIIEKRQSVAFWCNPISGHATLYWYQQILGQGPKLLIQFQNNGVVDDSQLPKDRFSAERLKGVDSTLKIQPAKLEDSAVYLCASSLRGSGRANEQFFGPGTRLTVL.

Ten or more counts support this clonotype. In DNA, the CDR3 is TGTGCCAGCAGCTTAGTGATTCGCCGGGACAGGGATTACAATGAGCAGTTCTTC. Its protein is CASSLVIRRDRDYNEQFF. The gene calls are TRBV7-4 and TRBJ2-1; 9 bases align to TRBD1. CDR1 is SGHVT, CDR2 SQSDAQ, per germline. This CDR3 spans 18 amino acids. The V and J ends lost 1 base and 4 bases, in that order; junction bases with no gene match: 11.

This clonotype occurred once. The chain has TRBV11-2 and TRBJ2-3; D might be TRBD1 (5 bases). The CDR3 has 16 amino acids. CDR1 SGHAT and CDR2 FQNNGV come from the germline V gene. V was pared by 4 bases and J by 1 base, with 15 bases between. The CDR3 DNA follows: TGTGCCAGCAGCTGGGGCGGCCCCGTGGGCACAGATACGCAGTATTTT. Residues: CASSWGGPVGTDTQYF.